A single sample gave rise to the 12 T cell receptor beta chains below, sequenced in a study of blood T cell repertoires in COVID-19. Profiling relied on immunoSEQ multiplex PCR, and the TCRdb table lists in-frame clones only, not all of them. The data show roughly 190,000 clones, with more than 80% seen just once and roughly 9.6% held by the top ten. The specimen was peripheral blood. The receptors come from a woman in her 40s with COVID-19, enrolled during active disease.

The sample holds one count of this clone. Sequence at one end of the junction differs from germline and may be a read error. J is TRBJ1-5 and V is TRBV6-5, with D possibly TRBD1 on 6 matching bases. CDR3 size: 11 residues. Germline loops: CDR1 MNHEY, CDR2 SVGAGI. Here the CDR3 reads CASSYGGREIF. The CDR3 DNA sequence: TGTGCCAGCAGTTACGGGGGCAGGGAGATTTTT.

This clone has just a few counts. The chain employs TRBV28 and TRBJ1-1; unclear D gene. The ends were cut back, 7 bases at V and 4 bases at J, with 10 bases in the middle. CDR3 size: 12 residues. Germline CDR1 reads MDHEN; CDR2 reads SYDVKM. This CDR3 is CASNSGVTEAFF. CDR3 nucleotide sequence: TGTGCCAGCAACAGCGGGGTCACTGAAGCTTTCTTT.

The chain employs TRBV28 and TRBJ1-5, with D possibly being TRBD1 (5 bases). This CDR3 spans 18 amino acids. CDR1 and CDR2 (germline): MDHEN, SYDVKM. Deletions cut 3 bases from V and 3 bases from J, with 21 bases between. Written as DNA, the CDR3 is TGTGCCAGCAGTTTTATTGCGCCCAGGGTGGTCAACAATCAGCCCCAGCATTTT. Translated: CASSFIAPRVVNNQPQHF.

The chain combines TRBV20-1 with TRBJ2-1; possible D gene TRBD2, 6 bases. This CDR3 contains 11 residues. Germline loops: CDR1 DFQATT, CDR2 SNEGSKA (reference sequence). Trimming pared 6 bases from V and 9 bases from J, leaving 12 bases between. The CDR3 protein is CSATTSVEQFF. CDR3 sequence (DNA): TGCAGTGCCACGACTAGTGTTGAGCAGTTCTTC.

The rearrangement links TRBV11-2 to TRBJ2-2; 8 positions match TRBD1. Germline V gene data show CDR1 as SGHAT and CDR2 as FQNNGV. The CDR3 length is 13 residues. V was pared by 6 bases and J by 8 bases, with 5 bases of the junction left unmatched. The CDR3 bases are TGTGCCAGCAGGGGGACAGGAAAGGGGGAGCTGTTTTTT. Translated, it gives CASRGTGKGELFF.

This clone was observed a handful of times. In nucleotides, the CDR3 is TGTGCCAGCAGTTCCTATAGCGGGAGAAGCACAGATACGCAGTATTTT. Translation gives CASSSYSGRSTDTQYF. This chain joins TRBV6-2 or TRBV6-3 and TRBJ2-3; 9 nucleotides match TRBD2. This CDR3 has 16 residues. V trimming: 4 bases; J trimming: 0 bases; junction bases outside the gene matches: 5. The germline V gene has CDR1 MNHEY and CDR2 SVGEGT.

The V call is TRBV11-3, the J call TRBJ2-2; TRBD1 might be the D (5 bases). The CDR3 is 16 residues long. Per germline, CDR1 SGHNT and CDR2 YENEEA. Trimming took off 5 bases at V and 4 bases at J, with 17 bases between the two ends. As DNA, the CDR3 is TGTGCCAGCAGCCAACAGGCCGGGCTACTCACCGGGGAGCTGTTTTTT. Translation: CASSQQAGLLTGELFF.

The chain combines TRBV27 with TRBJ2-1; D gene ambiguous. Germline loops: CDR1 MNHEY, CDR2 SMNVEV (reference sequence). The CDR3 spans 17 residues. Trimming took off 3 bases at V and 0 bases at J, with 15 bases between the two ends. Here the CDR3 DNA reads TGTGCCAGCAGTTTGGCCCCTCCCCTCAGCTCCTACAATGAGCAGTTCTTC. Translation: CASSLAPPLSSYNEQFF.

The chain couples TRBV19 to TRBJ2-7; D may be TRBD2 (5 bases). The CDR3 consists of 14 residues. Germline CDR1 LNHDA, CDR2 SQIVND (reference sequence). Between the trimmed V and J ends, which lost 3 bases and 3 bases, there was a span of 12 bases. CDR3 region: CASSMLPGFYEQYF. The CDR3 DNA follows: TGTGCCAGTAGTATGTTACCGGGGTTCTACGAGCAGTACTTC.

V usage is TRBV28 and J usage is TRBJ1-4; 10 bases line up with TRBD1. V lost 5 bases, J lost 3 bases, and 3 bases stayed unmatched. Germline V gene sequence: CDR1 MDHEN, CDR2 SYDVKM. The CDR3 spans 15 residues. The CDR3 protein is CASSRQGAANEKLFF. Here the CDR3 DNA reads TGTGCCAGCAGTCGACAGGGGGCGGCTAATGAAAAACTGTTTTTT.

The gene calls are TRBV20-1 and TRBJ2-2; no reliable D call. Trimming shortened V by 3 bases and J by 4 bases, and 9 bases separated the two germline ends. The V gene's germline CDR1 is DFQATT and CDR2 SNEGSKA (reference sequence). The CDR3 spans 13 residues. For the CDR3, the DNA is TGCAGTGCTAGTGCTAGTCGCACCGGGGAGCTGTTTTTT. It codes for CSASASRTGELFF.

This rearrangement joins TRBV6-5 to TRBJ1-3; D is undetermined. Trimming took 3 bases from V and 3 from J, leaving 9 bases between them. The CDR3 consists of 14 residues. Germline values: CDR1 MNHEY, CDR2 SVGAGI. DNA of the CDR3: TGTGCCAGCAGTTATGGCAGAATTGGAAACACCATATATTTT. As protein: CASSYGRIGNTIYF.